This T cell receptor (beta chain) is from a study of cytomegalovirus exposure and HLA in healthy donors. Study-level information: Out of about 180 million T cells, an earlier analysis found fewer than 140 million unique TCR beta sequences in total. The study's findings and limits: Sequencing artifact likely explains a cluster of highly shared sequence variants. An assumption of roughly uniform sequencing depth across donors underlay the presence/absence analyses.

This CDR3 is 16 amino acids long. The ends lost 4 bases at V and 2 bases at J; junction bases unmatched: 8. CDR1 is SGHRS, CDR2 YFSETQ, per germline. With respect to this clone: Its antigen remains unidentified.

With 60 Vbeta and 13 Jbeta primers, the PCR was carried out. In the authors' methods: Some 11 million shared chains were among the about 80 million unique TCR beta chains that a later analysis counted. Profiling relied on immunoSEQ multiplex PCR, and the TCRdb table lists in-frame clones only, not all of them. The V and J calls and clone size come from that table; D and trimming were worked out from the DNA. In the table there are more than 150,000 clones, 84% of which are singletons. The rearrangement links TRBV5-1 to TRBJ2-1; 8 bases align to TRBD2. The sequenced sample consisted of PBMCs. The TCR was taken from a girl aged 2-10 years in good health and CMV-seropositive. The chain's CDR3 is CASSVAGGPPYNEQFF. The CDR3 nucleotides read TGCGCCAGCAGCGTCGCGGGGGGACCCCCCTACAATGAGCAGTTCTTC.